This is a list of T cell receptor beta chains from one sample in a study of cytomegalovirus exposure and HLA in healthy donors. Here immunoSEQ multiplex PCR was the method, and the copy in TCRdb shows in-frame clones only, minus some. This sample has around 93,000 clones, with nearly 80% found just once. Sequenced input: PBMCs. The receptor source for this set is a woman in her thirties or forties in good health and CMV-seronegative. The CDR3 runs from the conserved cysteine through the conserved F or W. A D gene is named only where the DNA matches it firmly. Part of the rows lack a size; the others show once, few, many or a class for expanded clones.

CDR3 DNA: TGTGCCAGCGGAGGGACAGAAGAGACCCAGTACTTC; CDR3 protein: CASGGTEETQYF; clone size: -; D gene: -; J gene: TRBJ2-5; V gene: TRBV2
CDR3 DNA: TGCAGCGTTGGGGCCGGGACACCCGGGGAGCTGTTTTTT; CDR3 protein: CSVGAGTPGELFF; clone size: few; D gene: -; J gene: TRBJ2-2; V gene: TRBV29-1
CDR3 DNA: TGTGCCAGCGGACAGTCAGCCAAAAACATTCAGTACTTC; CDR3 protein: CASGQSAKNIQYF; clone size: once; D gene: -; J gene: TRBJ2-4; V gene: TRBV27
CDR3 DNA: TGTGCCAGCAGCGCTAGTTACGAGCAGTACTTC; CDR3 protein: CASSASYEQYF; clone size: -; D gene: -; J gene: TRBJ2-7; V gene: TRBV7-3
CDR3 DNA: TGTGCCAGCAGTTCTCGGGTCTTGAACACTGAAGCTTTCTTT; CDR3 protein: CASSSRVLNTEAFF; clone size: -; D gene: -; J gene: TRBJ1-1; V gene: TRBV28
CDR3 DNA: TGTGCAAGTCGCTTTCTTCCGGGACAGGGCCCAACCGGGGAGCTGTTTTTT; CDR3 protein: CASRFLPGQGPTGELFF; clone size: -; D gene: -; J gene: TRBJ2-2; V gene: TRBV12-2
CDR3 DNA: TGTGCCAGCTCGACAGGGTTCGGCTACGAGCAGTACTTC; CDR3 protein: CASSTGFGYEQYF; clone size: -; D gene: TRBD1; J gene: TRBJ2-7; V gene: TRBV18
CDR3 DNA: TGTGCCAGCAGCTTCCTTAGAGGGGAGGGCCGGGATGAGCAGTTCTTC; CDR3 protein: CASSFLRGEGRDEQFF; clone size: -; D gene: TRBD2; J gene: TRBJ2-1; V gene: TRBV7-3
CDR3 DNA: TGTGCCAGCAGTTTTGGGACAGGTATACACCTTTCCCCAGATACGCAGTATTTT; CDR3 protein: CASSFGTGIHLSPDTQYF; clone size: -; D gene: TRBD1; J gene: TRBJ2-3; V gene: TRBV27
CDR3 DNA: TGTGCCAGCAGCCTCCCCGAGAGTGAGCAGTTCTTC; CDR3 protein: CASSLPESEQFF; clone size: -; D gene: -; J gene: TRBJ2-1; V gene: TRBV5-4
CDR3 DNA: TGCGCCAGCAGCCTTACGACGGGGGGGTTTGGGACTGAAGCTTTCTTT; CDR3 protein: CASSLTTGGFGTEAFF; clone size: once; D gene: -; J gene: TRBJ1-1; V gene: TRBV5-1
CDR3 DNA: TGTGCCACCAGCAGAGACTCTTTCCGGGATGTGCGGACAGATACGCAGTATTTT; CDR3 protein: CATSRDSFRDVRTDTQYF; clone size: -; D gene: -; J gene: TRBJ2-3; V gene: TRBV15
CDR3 DNA: TGTGCCAGCAGGGTTGACAGGAACTATGGCTACACCTTC; CDR3 protein: CASRVDRNYGYTF; clone size: once; D gene: -; J gene: TRBJ1-2; V gene: TRBV6-1
CDR3 DNA: TGTGCCAGCAGCCGTGCGGGGGAAAACATTCAGTACTTC; CDR3 protein: CASSRAGENIQYF; clone size: -; D gene: TRBD2; J gene: TRBJ2-4; V gene: TRBV7-8
CDR3 DNA: TGTGCCAGTAGTACACCGGGACAGGGAAACTATGGCTACACCTTC; CDR3 protein: CASSTPGQGNYGYTF; clone size: -; D gene: TRBD1; J gene: TRBJ1-2; V gene: TRBV19
CDR3 DNA: TGTGCCAGCAGTGAATATGGGTTGACAGGGACTAATGAAAAACTGTTTTTT; CDR3 protein: CASSEYGLTGTNEKLFF; clone size: -; D gene: TRBD1; J gene: TRBJ1-4; V gene: TRBV25-1
CDR3 DNA: TGTGCCAGCACACTAGCGGGAGTTAGACACGAGCAGTACTTC; CDR3 protein: CASTLAGVRHEQYF; clone size: -; D gene: TRBD2; J gene: TRBJ2-7; V gene: TRBV5-6
CDR3 DNA: TGTGCCAGCAGAGCGGACAGCCTCCTGGGCTACACCTTC; CDR3 protein: CASRADSLLGYTF; clone size: -; D gene: -; J gene: TRBJ1-2; V gene: TRBV28
CDR3 DNA: TGTGCCAGCAGTAGTAGTGGCTATGGCTACACCTTC; CDR3 protein: CASSSSGYGYTF; clone size: -; D gene: -; J gene: TRBJ1-2; V gene: TRBV6-6